These T cell receptor beta chains were read from a single sample in a study of cytomegalovirus exposure and HLA in healthy donors. Profiling relied on immunoSEQ multiplex PCR, and the TCRdb table lists in-frame clones only, not all of them. Among 85,000 to 95,000 clones listed, 95% to 98% were seen once. Input material: PBMCs. Receptors were obtained from a man aged 18 to 29 in good health and CMV-seronegative. Both conserved end residues are part of each CDR3. D genes are given only for firm matches. Not all rows give a size; the values are once, few, many and, for expanded clones, a class.

j_gene	d_gene	abundance	v_gene	CDR3aa
TRBJ2-5	TRBD1	NA	TRBV19	CASSRGQETQYF
TRBJ1-5	TRBD1	NA	TRBV19	CASSIIPGQGVDSNQPQHF
TRBJ2-1	NA	NA	TRBV9	CASSPVIARHNEQFF
TRBJ1-3	TRBD1	once	TRBV11-2	CASSTRDSPSSGNTIYF
TRBJ2-1	TRBD2	NA	TRBV30	CAWTSGTYNEQFF
TRBJ2-4	TRBD1	NA	TRBV27	CASSFGNRGKNIQYF
TRBJ2-4	NA	NA	TRBV5-1	CASSFTGSAKNIQYF
TRBJ2-2	NA	NA	TRBV30	CAWRERANTGELFF
TRBJ1-2	TRBD1	NA	TRBV27	CASSFTGTGFSYGYTF
TRBJ1-2	TRBD1	once	TRBV6-5	CASSYRDSQHYGYTF
TRBJ2-3	NA	NA	TRBV9	CASSVGRAGSGTDTQYF
TRBJ2-7	NA	NA	TRBV28	CASSLISDRRSYEQYF
TRBJ2-2	NA	NA	TRBV7-7	CASSPSRGTGELFF
TRBJ1-5	TRBD1	once	TRBV4-1	CASSHGQDRNQPQHF
TRBJ2-1	TRBD2	NA	TRBV7-2	CASSSRGGLAHNEQFF
TRBJ1-4	NA	once	TRBV5-4	CASSLEARGNEKLFF
TRBJ1-2	TRBD1	once	TRBV29-1	CSVEDLAGGANYGYTF
TRBJ1-1	TRBD1	NA	TRBV5-1	CASSLGQPENTEAFF
TRBJ1-4	TRBD1	NA	TRBV29-1	CSVGKGAHNEKLFF
TRBJ2-5	TRBD1	NA	TRBV6-6	CASHGQGGLKTQYF
TRBJ2-6	TRBD1	NA	TRBV4-3	CASSQQYGTGGSGANVLTF
TRBJ1-4	NA	NA	TRBV19	CASSTPGLKLFF
TRBJ2-7	TRBD1	NA	TRBV6-5	CASSAGTGRYEQYF
TRBJ2-7	NA	once	TRBV6-5	CASSSLSRTEPYEQYF
TRBJ2-7	NA	NA	TRBV6-4	CASSHGTQYEQYF
TRBJ2-3	TRBD1	NA	TRBV30	CAWASGGSTDTQYF